This TCR beta chain was recorded in a study of blood T cell repertoires in COVID-19. The CDR3 runs 15 residues. The V gene lost 5 bases and the J gene lost 2 bases, with 12 bases spanning the gap. Germline V CDR1 and CDR2: LNHDA, SQIVND (reference sequence). Sequenced by immunoSEQ multiplex PCR; TCRdb stores in-frame clones only, minus some. The repertoire holds approximately 350,000 clones, with 80% to 90% as singletons. Participants had their cohort set by participant-reported clinical history. The clonotype comes from a young man who had recovered from COVID-19. The sequencing input was PBMCs or T cells enriched from blood (not recorded which). The rearrangement links TRBV19 to TRBJ2-2; D is perhaps TRBD2 (6 bases). As DNA, the CDR3 is TGTGCCAGTAGTCGGTCTAGCGATAACACCGGGGAGCTGTTTTTT. Protein product: CASSRSSDNTGELFF.